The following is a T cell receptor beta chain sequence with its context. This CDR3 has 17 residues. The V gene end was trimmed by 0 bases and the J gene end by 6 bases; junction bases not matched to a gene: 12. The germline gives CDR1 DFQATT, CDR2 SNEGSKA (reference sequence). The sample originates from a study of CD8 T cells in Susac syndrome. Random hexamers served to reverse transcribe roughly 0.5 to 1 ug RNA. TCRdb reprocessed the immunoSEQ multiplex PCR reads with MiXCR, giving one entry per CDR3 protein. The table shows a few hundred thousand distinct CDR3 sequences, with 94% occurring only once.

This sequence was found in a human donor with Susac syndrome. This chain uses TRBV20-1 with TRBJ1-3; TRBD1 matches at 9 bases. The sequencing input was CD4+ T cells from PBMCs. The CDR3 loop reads CSARDQTWTGAANTIYF. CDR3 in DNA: TGCAGTGCTAGAGATCAAACCTGGACAGGGGCGGCAAACACCATATATTTT.